The present entry profiles one T cell receptor (beta chain) with its context. This sample was included in a study of blood T cells in healthy people across ages. Primed by a sample-barcoded 5' primer and a J-beta primer mix, a second PCR proceeded for about 6 to 11 cycles. TCRdb analysed the 5' RACE reads with MiXCR anew, one entry per CDR3 protein. The sample gives 850,000 to 1,300,000 distinct CDR3 sequences, more than 35% of which show up once; about 19% is in the top ten. The V gene lost 6 bases and the J gene lost 2 bases, with 14 bases spanning the gap. The CDR3 extends over 13 amino acids. Germline loops: CDR1 SQVTM, CDR2 ANQGSEA.

This sequence was found in a woman aged 60-70 years in good health. The chain couples TRBV29-1 to TRBJ2-7, with D possibly TRBD2 on 6 matching bases. Input material: blood. CDR3 sequence: CSVAGGRTYEQYF. CDR3 DNA sequence: TGCAGCGTAGCCGGGGGACGGACCTACGAGCAGTACTTC.